These 14 T cell receptor beta chains came from one sample sequenced in a study of blood T cell repertoires in COVID-19. Only in-frame clones appear in the TCRdb table, and some are missing; sequencing was by immunoSEQ multiplex PCR. This table has about 120,000 clones, approximately 89% appearing once. Sequenced sample: peripheral blood. These receptors were taken from an older woman with COVID-19, enrolled during active disease.

The V call is TRBV13, the J call TRBJ2-7, with 10 bases identical to TRBD1. Trimming cost V 3 bases and J 4 bases; bases outside gene matches: 6. CDR1 is PRHDT, CDR2 FYEKMQ, per germline (reference sequence). The CDR3 covers 15 residues. DNA for the CDR3: TGTGCCAGCAGCTTCCGGACAGGGGGAGGGTACGAGCAGTACTTC. This encodes CASSFRTGGGYEQYF.

The chain has TRBV24-1 and TRBJ1-2, with 7 bases fitting TRBD1. V shed 3 bases and J 0 bases; nucleotides not matched to a gene: 6. The germline CDR1 and CDR2 sequences are KGHDR and SFDVKD. The CDR3 extends over 16 amino acids. The DNA of the CDR3 is TGTGCCACCAGTGATCCGGGGACAGTCCCTAACTATGGCTACACCTTC. Its translation: CATSDPGTVPNYGYTF.

This chain uses TRBV30 with TRBJ1-6, with 8 bases matching TRBD1. The germline V gene encodes CDR1 GTSNPN and CDR2 SVGIG (reference sequence). The CDR3 sequence is 15 residues long. The J segment lost 7 bases and the V segment lost 3 bases, leaving 8 bases of the junction unmatched. The CDR3 sequence is CAWSPGQGVNSPLHF. The CDR3, as DNA: TGTGCCTGGAGCCCCGGACAGGGAGTGAATTCACCCCTCCACTTT.

The chain recombines TRBV3-1 (or the pseudogene TRBV3-2) with TRBJ1-1, with D unresolved. Germline CDR1 is LGHDT and CDR2 is YNNKEL (reference sequence). Between the trimmed V and J ends, which lost 1 base and 5 bases, there was a span of 11 bases. The CDR3 is 14 residues long. CDR3 nucleotide sequence: TGTGCCAGCAGCCAAGGTCCAGAGAGGACTGAAGCTTTCTTT. Translated, it gives CASSQGPERTEAFF.

This chain joins TRBV11-3 and TRBJ2-1; 8 bases match TRBD2. Per germline, CDR1 SGHNT and CDR2 YENEEA. Trimming removed 1 base from V and 5 bases from J; junction bases left unmatched: 4. This CDR3 is 15 amino acids long. Written as DNA, the CDR3 is TGTGCCAGCAGCTTAGGCGGGGGGATAGACAATGAGCAGTTCTTC. This gives the protein CASSLGGGIDNEQFF.

This clone was detected only a few times. The CDR3 loop is CATQVGGVRADTQYF. As DNA, the CDR3 is TGTGCCACCCAGGTGGGGGGGGTCCGCGCAGATACGCAGTATTTT. The chain joins TRBV28 to TRBJ2-3, with 7 bases fitting TRBD2. The V gene's germline CDR1 is MDHEN and CDR2 SYDVKM. This CDR3 has 15 residues. Trimming cost V 10 bases and J 4 bases; bases outside gene matches: 14.

V is TRBV7-2 and J is TRBJ1-4; no reliable D call. From germline, CDR1 is SGHTA and CDR2 FQGNSA. The V and J ends lost 1 base and 5 bases respectively, with 11 bases between them. The CDR3 extends over 15 amino acids. The CDR3: CASSLGFRRNEKLFF. Written as DNA, the CDR3 is TGTGCCAGCAGCTTAGGTTTCCGGAGAAATGAAAAACTGTTTTTT.

The CDR3 coding sequence is TGTGCCAGCAGCCCAGGCAGCTCCTATAATTCACCCCTCCACTTT. Amino acid sequence: CASSPGSSYNSPLHF. V gene TRBV7-9 combines with J gene TRBJ1-6; no firm D call. The CDR3 is 15 amino acids. Trimming took 5 bases from V and 0 from J, leaving 8 bases between them. From germline, CDR1 is SEHNR and CDR2 FQNEAQ (reference sequence).

V is TRBV18 and J is TRBJ1-1, with D possibly being TRBD1 (6 bases). CDR3 length: 15 residues. CDR1 KGHSH and CDR2 LQKENI come from the germline V gene. With 1 base removed from V and 1 base from J, the gap between germline ends came to 10 bases. The CDR3 nucleotides read TGTGCCAGCTCACCACGTCGGGACACGAACACTGAAGCTTTCTTT. Amino acid sequence: CASSPRRDTNTEAFF.

This clone turned up a few times. The chain recombines TRBV19 with TRBJ1-5; possible D gene TRBD1, 6 bases. This CDR3 is built from 17 residues. With 5 bases removed from V and 2 bases from J, the gap between germline ends came to 19 bases. Germline CDR1 reads LNHDA; CDR2 reads SQIVND (reference sequence). The CDR3 is CASSPYPQGRGNQPQHF. CDR3 coding DNA: TGTGCCAGTAGTCCGTACCCTCAGGGGCGGGGCAATCAGCCCCAGCATTTT.

This chain links TRBV19 with TRBJ2-1, with TRBD2 matching over 11 bases. J gave up 2 bases and V 6 bases, and 6 bases lay outside the gene matches. CDR1 and CDR2 (germline): LNHDA, SQIVND (reference sequence). The CDR3 runs 16 residues. The CDR3 loop is CASRSSGGAPYNEQFF. In DNA, the CDR3 is TGTGCCAGTAGGAGTAGCGGGGGGGCCCCCTACAATGAGCAGTTCTTC.

The chain carries TRBV7-9 and TRBJ2-7; D perhaps matches TRBD2 (6 bases). This CDR3 comprises 12 residues. From germline, CDR1 is SEHNR and CDR2 FQNEAQ (reference sequence). V shed 5 bases and J shed 6 bases, with 11 bases lying between them. The CDR3 nucleotides are TGTGCCAGCAGCCCGGGAGTTGCCGAGCAGTACTTC. Translating gives CASSPGVAEQYF.

This sequence joins TRBV3-1 (or the pseudogene TRBV3-2) and TRBJ1-2, with 7 bases that match TRBD1. V was clipped by 5 bases and J by 8 bases; unmatched bases: 5. Germline V lookup: CDR1 LGHDT, CDR2 YNNKEL (reference sequence). The CDR3 consists of 12 residues. DNA for the CDR3: TGTGCCAGCAGCGCCACAGGGGAAGGCTACACCTTC. Amino acids: CASSATGEGYTF.

V and J are TRBV18 and TRBJ1-5; 7 bases agree with TRBD1. Trimming removed 7 bases from V and 6 bases from J; junction bases left unmatched: 30. Germline V gene lookup returns CDR1 KGHSH and CDR2 LQKENI. The CDR3 covers 21 residues. The CDR3 bases are TGTGCCAGCTACTCGGCCAAGGCAGAGGGGGCCTATTTGAGGCTGGGTCAGCCCCAGCATTTT. This sequence encodes CASYSAKAEGAYLRLGQPQHF.